This TCR beta chain was obtained from a study of siplizumab effects on memory and regulatory T cells. Concerning this clone itself: Its specificity is unknown.

The V end was cut by 5 bases, the J end by 5 bases, with 10 bases between. The CDR3 spans 13 residues. Germline values: CDR1 MRHNA, CDR2 SNTAGT. Sequencing was performed with immunoSEQ multiplex PCR; in TCRdb, only in-frame clones are kept and a portion is missing. The table includes roughly 120,000 clones, roughly 92% detected once. Notes on the study in general: The apparent diversity of naive T cells exceeded that of memory cells, and naive T cells seemed to make a major contribution to the alloresponse. Alloreactive sequences tracing back to unstimulated CD4+ memory cells fell significantly with siplizumab. A naive or memory phenotype could not be assigned to roughly 80-96% of the proliferating CD4+ or CD8+ clones. The Treg-derived share of mappable alloreactive CD4+ clones averaged roughly 70% with siplizumab and 26.9% in controls.

V is TRBV6-4 and J is TRBJ1-5; D is unclear. The sequenced material came from CD4+ T cells sorted from blood. The sequence was obtained from a human donor in good health. This CDR3 reads CASSLNADQPQHF. The CDR3 region has the DNA TGTGCCAGCAGTCTGAACGCCGATCAGCCCCAGCATTTT.